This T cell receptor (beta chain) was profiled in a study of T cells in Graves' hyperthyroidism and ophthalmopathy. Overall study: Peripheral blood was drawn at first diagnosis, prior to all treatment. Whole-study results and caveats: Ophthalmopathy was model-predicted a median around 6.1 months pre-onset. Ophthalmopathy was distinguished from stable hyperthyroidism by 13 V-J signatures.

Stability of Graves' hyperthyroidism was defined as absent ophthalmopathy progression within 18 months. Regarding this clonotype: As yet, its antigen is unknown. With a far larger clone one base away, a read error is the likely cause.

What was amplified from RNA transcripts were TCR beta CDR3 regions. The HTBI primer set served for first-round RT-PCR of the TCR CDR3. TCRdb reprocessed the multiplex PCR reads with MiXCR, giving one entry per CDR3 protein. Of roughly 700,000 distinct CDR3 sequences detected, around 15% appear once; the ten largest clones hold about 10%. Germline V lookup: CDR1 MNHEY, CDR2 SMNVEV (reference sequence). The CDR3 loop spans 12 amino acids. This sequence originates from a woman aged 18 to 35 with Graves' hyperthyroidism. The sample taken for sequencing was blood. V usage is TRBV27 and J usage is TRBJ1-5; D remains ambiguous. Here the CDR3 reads CARSFPNQPQHF. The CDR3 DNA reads TGTGCCAGAAGTTTTCCCAATCAGCCCCAGCATTTT.